This T cell receptor beta chain was profiled in a study of neurological immune-mediated disorders. TCRdb ran MiXCR on the 5' RACE reads and lists one entry per CDR3 protein. Of 50,000 or so distinct CDR3 sequences listed, about 23% are singletons. This clonotype was recorded a few times. The sequencing sample was made of PBMCs. The source is an older woman in good health.

CDR3: CSAISGSYEQYF. CDR3 nucleotide sequence: TGCAGTGCTATATCAGGGTCCTACGAGCAGTACTTC. This chain links TRBV20-1 with TRBJ2-7; perhaps TRBD1 as D (5 bases). The germline V and J ends were trimmed by 4 bases and 1 base, with 8 bases remaining between them. This CDR3 spans 12 amino acids. Germline V gives CDR1 DFQATT, CDR2 SNEGSKA (reference sequence).